This T cell receptor beta chain was sequenced during a study of metastatic and nonmetastatic thyroid tumors. Germline CDR1 WNHNN, CDR2 SYGVQD (reference sequence). The CDR3 spans 17 residues. The V gene lost 4 bases and the J gene lost 0 bases, with 16 bases spanning the gap. The sample holds many counts of this clone. TCRdb re-clonotyped the PCR reads through MiXCR. The table records tens of thousands of clones, 24% of them present only once. Thyroid surgery took place with no prior treatment in any patient. The V call is TRBV10-1, the J call TRBJ1-3, with D perhaps matching TRBD1 (6 bases). The receptor comes from a female donor with papillary thyroid cancer or a benign thyroid nodule (not recorded which). Some clones in this sample may be carry-over from other donors' samples. Sequencing input: tumor tissue. CDR3 DNA sequence: TGCGCCAGCAGTGGGCAGGGGAACCCGAGCTCTGGAAACACCATATATTTT. It is translated as CASSGQGNPSSGNTIYF.